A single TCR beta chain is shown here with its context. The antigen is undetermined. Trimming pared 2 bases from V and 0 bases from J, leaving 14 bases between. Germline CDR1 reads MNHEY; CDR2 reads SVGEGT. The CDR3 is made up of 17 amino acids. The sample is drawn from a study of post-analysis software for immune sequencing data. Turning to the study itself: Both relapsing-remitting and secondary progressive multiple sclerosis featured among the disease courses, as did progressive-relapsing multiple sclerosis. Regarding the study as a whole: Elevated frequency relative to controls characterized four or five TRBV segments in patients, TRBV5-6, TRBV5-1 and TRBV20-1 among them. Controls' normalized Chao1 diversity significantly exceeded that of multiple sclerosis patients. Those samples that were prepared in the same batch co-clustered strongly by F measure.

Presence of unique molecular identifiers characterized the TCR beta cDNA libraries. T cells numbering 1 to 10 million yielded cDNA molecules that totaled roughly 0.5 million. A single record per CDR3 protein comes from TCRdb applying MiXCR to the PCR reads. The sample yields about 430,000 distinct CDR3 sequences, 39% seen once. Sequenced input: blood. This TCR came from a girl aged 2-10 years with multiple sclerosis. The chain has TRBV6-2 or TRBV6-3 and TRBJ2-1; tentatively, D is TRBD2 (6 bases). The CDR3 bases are TGTGCCAGCAGTTACGTCTCGGGGGAGCTCTCCTACAATGAGCAGTTCTTC. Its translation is CASSYVSGELSYNEQFF.